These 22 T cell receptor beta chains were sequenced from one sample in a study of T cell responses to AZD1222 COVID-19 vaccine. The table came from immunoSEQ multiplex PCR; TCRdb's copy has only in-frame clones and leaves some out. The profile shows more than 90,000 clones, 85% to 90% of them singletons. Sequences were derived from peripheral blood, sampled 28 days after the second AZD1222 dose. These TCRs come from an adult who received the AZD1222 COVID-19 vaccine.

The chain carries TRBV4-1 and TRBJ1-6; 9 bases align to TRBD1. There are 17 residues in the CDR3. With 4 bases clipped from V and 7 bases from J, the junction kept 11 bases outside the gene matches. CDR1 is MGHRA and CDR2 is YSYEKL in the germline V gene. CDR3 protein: CASSLGRGTGRNSPLHF. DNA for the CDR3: TGCGCCAGCAGCCTAGGAAGGGGGACAGGGAGGAATTCACCCCTCCACTTT.

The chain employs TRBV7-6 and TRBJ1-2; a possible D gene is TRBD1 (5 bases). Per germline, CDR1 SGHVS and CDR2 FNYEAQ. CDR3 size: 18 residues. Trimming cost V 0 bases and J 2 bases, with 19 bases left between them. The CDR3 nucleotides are TGTGCCAGCAGCTTAGCCGATTGGGGGGAGGCGGGAAACTATGGCTACACCTTC. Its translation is CASSLADWGEAGNYGYTF.

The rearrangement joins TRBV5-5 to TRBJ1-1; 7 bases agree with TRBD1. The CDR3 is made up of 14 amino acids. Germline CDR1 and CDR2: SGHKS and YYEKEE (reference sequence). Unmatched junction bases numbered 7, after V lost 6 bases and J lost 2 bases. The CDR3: CASIKDRYNTEAFF. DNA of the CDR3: TGTGCCAGCATAAAGGACAGGTATAACACTGAAGCTTTCTTT.

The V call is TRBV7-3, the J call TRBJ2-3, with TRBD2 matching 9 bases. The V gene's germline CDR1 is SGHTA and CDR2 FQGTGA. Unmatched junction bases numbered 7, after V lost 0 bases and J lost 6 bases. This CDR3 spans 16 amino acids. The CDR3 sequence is CASSLTGTSKPDTQYF. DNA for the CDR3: TGTGCCAGCAGCTTAACCGGGACTAGCAAACCCGATACGCAGTATTTT.

CDR3 loop: CASSPGAEQYF. DNA for the CDR3: TGTGCCAGTAGTCCAGGGGCCGAGCAGTACTTC. The rearrangement links TRBV19 to TRBJ2-7, with TRBD1 as a possible D gene (6 bases). V lost 5 bases, J lost 6 bases, and 8 bases lay in between. CDR1 and CDR2 (germline): LNHDA, SQIVND (reference sequence). The CDR3 has 11 amino acids. Complete variable domain (other parts from reference TRBV19 and TRBJ2-7): DGGITQSPKYLFRKEGQNVTLSCEQNLNHDAMYWYRQDPGQGLRLIYYSQIVNDFQKGDIAEGYSVSREKKESFPLTVTSAQKNPTAFYLCASSPGAEQYFGPGTRLTVT.

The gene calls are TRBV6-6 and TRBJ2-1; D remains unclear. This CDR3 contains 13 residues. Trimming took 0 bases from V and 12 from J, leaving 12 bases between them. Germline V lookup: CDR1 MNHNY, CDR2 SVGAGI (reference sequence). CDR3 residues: CASSYSSLMGQFF. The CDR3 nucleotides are TGTGCCAGCAGTTACTCGAGTTTAATGGGGCAGTTCTTC.

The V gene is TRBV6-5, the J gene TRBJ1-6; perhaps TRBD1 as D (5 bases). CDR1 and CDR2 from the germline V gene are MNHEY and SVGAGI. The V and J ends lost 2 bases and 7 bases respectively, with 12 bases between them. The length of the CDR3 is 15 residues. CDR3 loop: CASSYGGLQNSPLHF. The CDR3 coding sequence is TGTGCCAGCAGTTACGGGGGACTACAGAATTCACCCCTCCACTTT.

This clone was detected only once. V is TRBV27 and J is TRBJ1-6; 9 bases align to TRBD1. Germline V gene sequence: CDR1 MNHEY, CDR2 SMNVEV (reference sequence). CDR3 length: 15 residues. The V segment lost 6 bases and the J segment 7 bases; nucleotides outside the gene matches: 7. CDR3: CASRGIGTGNSPLHF. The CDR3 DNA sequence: TGTGCCAGCAGGGGGATTGGGACAGGGAATTCACCCCTCCACTTT.

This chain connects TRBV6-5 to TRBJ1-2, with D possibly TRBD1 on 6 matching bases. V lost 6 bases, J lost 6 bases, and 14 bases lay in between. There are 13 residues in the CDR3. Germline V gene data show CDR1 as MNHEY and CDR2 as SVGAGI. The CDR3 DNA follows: TGTGCCAGCAGACCAGGGGAGTTCGATGGCTACACCTTC. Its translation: CASRPGEFDGYTF.

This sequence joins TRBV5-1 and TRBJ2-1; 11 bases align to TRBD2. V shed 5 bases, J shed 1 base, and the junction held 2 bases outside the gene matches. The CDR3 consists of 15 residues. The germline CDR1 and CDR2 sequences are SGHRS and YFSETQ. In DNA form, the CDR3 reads TGCGCCAGCAGGTTAGCGGGAGGGTCCTACAATGAGCAGTTCTTC. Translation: CASRLAGGSYNEQFF.

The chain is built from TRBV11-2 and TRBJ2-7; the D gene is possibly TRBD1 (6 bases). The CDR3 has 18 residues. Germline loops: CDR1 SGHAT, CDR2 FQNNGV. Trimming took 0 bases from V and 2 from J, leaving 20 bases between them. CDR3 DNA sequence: TGTGCCAGCAGCTTAGATCCCCTGGAAGGGGGAATGGCCTACGAGCAGTACTTC. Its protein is CASSLDPLEGGMAYEQYF.

In DNA form, the CDR3 reads TGTGCCACCAGCAGAGATTCTGTTACTTCAGGGGGCAGGTACGAGCAGTACTTC. It encodes CATSRDSVTSGGRYEQYF. V usage is TRBV15 and J usage is TRBJ2-7; TRBD1 aligns across 8 bases. CDR3 size: 18 residues. V gave up 0 bases and J gave up 4 bases; unmatched junction bases: 14. CDR1 is LNHNV and CDR2 is YYDKDF in the germline V gene (reference sequence).

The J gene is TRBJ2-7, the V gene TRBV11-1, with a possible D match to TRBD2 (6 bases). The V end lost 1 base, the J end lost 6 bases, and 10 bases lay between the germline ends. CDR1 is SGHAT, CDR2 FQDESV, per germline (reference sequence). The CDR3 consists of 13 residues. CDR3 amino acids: CASSLVEGGEQYF. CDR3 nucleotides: TGTGCCAGCAGCTTAGTGGAGGGAGGCGAGCAGTACTTC. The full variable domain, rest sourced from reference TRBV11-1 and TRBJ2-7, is EAEVAQSPRYKITEKSQAVAFWCDPISGHATLYWYRQILGQGPELLVQFQDESVVDDSQLPKDRFSAERLKGVDSTLKIQPAELGDSAMYLCASSLVEGGEQYFGPGTRLTVT.

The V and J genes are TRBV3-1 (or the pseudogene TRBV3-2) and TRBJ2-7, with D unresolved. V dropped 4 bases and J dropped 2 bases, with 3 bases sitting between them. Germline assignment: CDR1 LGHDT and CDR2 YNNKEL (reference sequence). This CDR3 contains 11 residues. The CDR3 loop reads CASSRAYEQYF. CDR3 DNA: TGTGCCAGCAGCCGTGCCTACGAGCAGTACTTC.

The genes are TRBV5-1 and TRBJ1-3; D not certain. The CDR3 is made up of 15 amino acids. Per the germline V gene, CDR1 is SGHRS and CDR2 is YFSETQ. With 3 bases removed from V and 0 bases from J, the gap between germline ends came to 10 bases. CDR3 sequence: CASSSSTHSGNTIYF. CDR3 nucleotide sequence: TGCGCCAGCAGCTCCTCAACACACTCTGGAAACACCATATATTTT. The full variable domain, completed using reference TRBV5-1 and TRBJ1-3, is KAGVTQTPRYLIKTRGQQVTLSCSPISGHRSVSWYQQTPGQGLQFLFEYFSETQRNKGNFPGRFSGRQFSNSRSEMNVSTLELGDSALYLCASSSSTHSGNTIYFGEGSWLTVV.

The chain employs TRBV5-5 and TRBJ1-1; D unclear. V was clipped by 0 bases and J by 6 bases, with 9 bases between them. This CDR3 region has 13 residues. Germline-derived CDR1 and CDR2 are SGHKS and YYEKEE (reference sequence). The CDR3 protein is CASSLDWDSEAFF. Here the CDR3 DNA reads TGTGCCAGCAGCTTGGATTGGGATTCTGAAGCTTTCTTT.

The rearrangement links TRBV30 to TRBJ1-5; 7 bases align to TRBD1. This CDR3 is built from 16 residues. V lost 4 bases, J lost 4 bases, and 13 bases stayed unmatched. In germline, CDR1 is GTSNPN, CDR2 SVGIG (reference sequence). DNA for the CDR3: TGTGCCTGGACTCCGGCGACAGGGTCGGAAAATCAGCCCCAGCATTTT. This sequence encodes CAWTPATGSENQPQHF. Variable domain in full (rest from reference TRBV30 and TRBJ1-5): SQTIHQWPATLVQPVGSPLSLECTVEGTSNPNLYWYRQAAGRGLQLLFYSVGIGQISSEVPQNLSASRPQDRQFILSSKKLLLSDSGFYLCAWTPATGSENQPQHFGDGTRLSIL.

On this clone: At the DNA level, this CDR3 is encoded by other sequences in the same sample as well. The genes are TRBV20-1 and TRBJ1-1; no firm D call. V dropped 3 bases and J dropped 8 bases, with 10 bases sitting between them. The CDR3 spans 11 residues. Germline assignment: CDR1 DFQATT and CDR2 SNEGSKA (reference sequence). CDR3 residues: CSARGPREAFF. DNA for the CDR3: TGCAGTGCTAGGGGCCCGCGCGAAGCTTTCTTT.

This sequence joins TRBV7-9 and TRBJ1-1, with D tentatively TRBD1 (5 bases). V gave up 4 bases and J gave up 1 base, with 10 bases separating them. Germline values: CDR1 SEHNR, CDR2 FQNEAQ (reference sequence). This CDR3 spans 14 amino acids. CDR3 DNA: TGTGCCAGCAGCTCCCCGGGACGGAACACTGAAGCTTTCTTT. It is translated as CASSSPGRNTEAFF.

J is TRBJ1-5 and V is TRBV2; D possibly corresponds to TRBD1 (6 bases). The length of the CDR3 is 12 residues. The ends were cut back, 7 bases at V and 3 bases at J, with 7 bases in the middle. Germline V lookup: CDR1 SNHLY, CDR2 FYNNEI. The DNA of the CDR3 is TGTGCCAGCAAGGGGGACAATCAGCCCCAGCATTTT. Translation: CASKGDNQPQHF.

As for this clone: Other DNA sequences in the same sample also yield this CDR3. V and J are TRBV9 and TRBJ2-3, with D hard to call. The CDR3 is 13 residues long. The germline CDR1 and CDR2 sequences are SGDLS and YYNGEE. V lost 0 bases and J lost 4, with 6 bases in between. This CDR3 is CASSVAQPDTQYF. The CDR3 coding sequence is TGTGCCAGCAGCGTAGCTCAGCCAGATACGCAGTATTTT.

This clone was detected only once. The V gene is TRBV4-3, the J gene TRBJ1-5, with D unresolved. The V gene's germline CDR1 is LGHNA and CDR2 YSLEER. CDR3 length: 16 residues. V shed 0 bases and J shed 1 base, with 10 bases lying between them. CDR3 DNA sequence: TGCGCCAGCAGCCAAGATGGTGGTCAGAGCAATCAGCCCCAGCATTTT. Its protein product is CASSQDGGQSNQPQHF.